The T cell receptor (beta chain) described here comes from a study of vaccination and CD4 T cells after COVID-19. Overall study: Ranging from 14 to 241, the interval between dose two and post-vaccine sampling had a median of 72 days. In culture, cells were exposed to overlapping spike peptides from SARS-CoV-2, HCoV-NL63, HCoV-OC43 and HCoV-229E.

This clonotype is termed medium-sized. Its antigen is unidentified. Treatment: approximately nine-day PBMC culture with coronavirus spike peptide pools or control peptides (ViraFEST assay). Culture of a few million PBMCs per well took place with about 9.8 IU/ml IL-2 and roughly 9.8 ug/ml peptide pools. CDR1 and CDR2 from the germline V gene are MNHNS and SASEGT. The CDR3 spans 15 residues. V shed 8 bases and J shed 0 bases, with 14 bases lying between them. Cultured CD4+ T cells had their DNA profiled by the Oncomine TCR Beta short-read assay. TCRdb independently ran MiXCR on the PCR reads; one entry per CDR3 protein. The table shows 8,500 to 9,000 distinct CDR3 sequences, with about 44% occurring only once.

The genes are TRBV6-1 and TRBJ1-3; perhaps TRBD1 as D (5 bases). Sequenced input: CD4+ T cells from blood, cultured in vitro. The TCR comes from a human donor who had recovered from COVID-19. In nucleotides, the CDR3 is TGTGCCAGCTCGGGAATAGACAGCTCTGGAAACACCATATATTTT. Translating gives CASSGIDSSGNTIYF.